This record covers a single T cell receptor (beta chain). No antigen is known for it. The entry originates in a study of shared clonotypes between healthy human individuals. Study-wide findings and caveats: When compared with the clonotypes that were shared by all four sorted-subset donors, the non-shared clonotypes turned out to have lower generation probabilities.

The CDR3 length is 15 residues. After removal of 3 bases from V and 3 bases from J, the junction contained 4 bases not matched to a gene. CDR1 is SGDLS, CDR2 YYNGEE, per germline. The run depth of the assay was deep. Assay used: immunoSEQ multiplex PCR; TCRdb lists only in-frame clones, some missing. The sample has over a million clones, around 95% seen once; the top ten hold more than 0.9%. The rearrangement uses TRBV9 and TRBJ2-1; 9 positions match TRBD2. Sequenced material: naive CD4+ T cells sorted from blood. Subset denoted: CD45RA+ positively selected. This sequence was found in a man aged 25-40 years in good health. In nucleotides, the CDR3 is TGTGCCAGCAGCGGTTATAGCGGGGGCTACAATGAGCAGTTCTTC. Its translation: CASSGYSGGYNEQFF.